These T cell receptor beta chains were read from a single sample in a study of blood T cell repertoires in COVID-19. Profiled with immunoSEQ multiplex PCR; TCRdb holds only in-frame clones, not every one. The sample has 120,000 or so clones, more than 70% seen once. The material sequenced was peripheral blood. The source is a man aged 65 to 85 with acute or convalescent COVID-19. CDR3s include the opening cysteine and the closing phenylalanine or tryptophan. Fields, in order: V gene, D gene, clone size, J gene, CDR3 DNA, CDR3 protein. A D gene is named only where the DNA matches it firmly. Size tells how often a clone was seen (once, few, many) or the class of an expanded clone, and some rows leave it out.

TRBV10-3,TRBD1,NA,TRBJ2-7,TGTGCCATCAGTAATGACAGGGTCGGGAACGAGCAGTACTTC,CAISNDRVGNEQYF
TRBV3-1/TRBV3-2,NA,NA,TRBJ1-4,TGTGCCATCTCCGGTCCTGCAACTAATGAAAAACTGTTTTTT,CAISGPATNEKLFF
TRBV6-1,NA,NA,TRBJ2-7,TGTGCCAGCAGTGAAGCGCCATACAGCTCCTACGAGCAGTACTTC,CASSEAPYSSYEQYF
TRBV2,NA,once,TRBJ1-5,TGTGCCAGCAGCTTGGGGAGAAAAGGCAATCAGCCCCAGCATTTT,CASSLGRKGNQPQHF
TRBV28,TRBD1,NA,TRBJ1-3,TGTGCCAGCAGGACAGGGGGGGCAATCTCTGGAAACACCATATATTTT,CASRTGGAISGNTIYF
TRBV12-3/TRBV12-4,TRBD1,NA,TRBJ2-5,TGTGCCAGCGGTCGGGACAGCCAAGAGACCCAGTACTTC,CASGRDSQETQYF
TRBV11-2,TRBD1,NA,TRBJ2-6,TGTGCCAGCACCGTCCCGGGACAGGGGGCCCCTGGGGCCAACGTCCTGACTTTC,CASTVPGQGAPGANVLTF
TRBV25-1,NA,few,TRBJ2-7,TGTGCCAGCATGAGTTCTAGAAGCGAGCAGTACTTC,CASMSSRSEQYF
TRBV6-5,NA,NA,TRBJ1-6,TGTGCCAGCAGTCTCGGGTCTCGGCATTCACCCCTCCACTTT,CASSLGSRHSPLHF
TRBV3-1/TRBV3-2,NA,NA,TRBJ1-6,TGTGCCAGCAGGGAGGGGCCCAATTCACCCCTCCACTTT,CASREGPNSPLHF
TRBV19,TRBD1,NA,TRBJ1-6,TGTGCCAGTTCCGACAGGGTGAATTCACCCCTCCACTTT,CASSDRVNSPLHF
TRBV7-2,NA,NA,TRBJ1-3,TGTGCCAGCAGCTTAGGATCCGGGGCCATATATTTT,CASSLGSGAIYF
TRBV2,NA,NA,TRBJ2-7,TGTGCCAGCAGTTCGAACAGGGATAGCTCCTACGAGCAGTACTTC,CASSSNRDSSYEQYF
TRBV6-5,NA,NA,TRBJ2-3,TGTGCCAGCAGTTACTCGAGGCCCCCAGTAGATACGCAGTATTTT,CASSYSRPPVDTQYF
TRBV29-1,TRBD2,NA,TRBJ2-3,TGCAGCGTTGAAGGACTAGCGGGGGGCCCCGCAGATACGCAGTATTTT,CSVEGLAGGPADTQYF
TRBV28,NA,few,TRBJ1-2,TGTGCCAGCAGTTTAGACCCCACAGGAGGGGATGGCTACACCTTC,CASSLDPTGGDGYTF
TRBV6-5,TRBD1,few,TRBJ1-1,TGTGCCAGCAGACTTCGACAGGGGAACACTGAAGCTTTCTTT,CASRLRQGNTEAFF
TRBV10-2,NA,NA,TRBJ1-5,TGCGCCAGCAGTGGGGGCCTGGGCAATCAGCCCCAGCATTTT,CASSGGLGNQPQHF
TRBV2,NA,once,TRBJ1-5,TGTGCCAGCAGTGAGAGGTTCACGTCGGGGAAGCTCAATCAGCCCCAGCATTTT,CASSERFTSGKLNQPQHF
TRBV7-3,NA,NA,TRBJ2-1,TGTGCCAGCAGCTTATCGCGGGACCCCGGGAATGAGCAGTTCTTC,CASSLSRDPGNEQFF
TRBV9,TRBD1,NA,TRBJ2-2,TGTGCCAGCAGCGTCGGACAGGGGGCGAACACCGGGGAGCTGTTTTTT,CASSVGQGANTGELFF
TRBV27,NA,NA,TRBJ2-7,TGTGCCAGCAAGGCCGGGGGCTACGAGCAGTACTTC,CASKAGGYEQYF
TRBV27,TRBD1,NA,TRBJ2-1,TGTGCCAGCAGTTGGCGGGACAGGTACAATGAGCAGTTCTTC,CASSWRDRYNEQFF
TRBV6-5,NA,NA,TRBJ2-1,TGTGCCAGCAGTTACCGGGGTCTAGGCGATGAGCAGTTCTTC,CASSYRGLGDEQFF
TRBV19,NA,NA,TRBJ1-5,TGTGCCTGTCAGGGTACGAGCAATCAGCCCCAGCATTTT,CACQGTSNQPQHF
TRBV28,NA,NA,TRBJ2-1,TGTGCCAGCAGTCCCTTGAATGAGCAGTTCTTC,CASSPLNEQFF
TRBV10-3,NA,NA,TRBJ1-2,TGTGCCATCAGTGAGGCGATCTACTATGGCTACACCTTC,CAISEAIYYGYTF
TRBV12-3/TRBV12-4,NA,NA,TRBJ1-1,TGTGCCAGCAGAAACCCCAAGGGGGCTGAAGCTTTCTTT,CASRNPKGAEAFF
TRBV11-2,NA,NA,TRBJ2-5,TGTGCCAGCAGCCTTAGACAACGAGAGACCCAGTACTTC,CASSLRQRETQYF
TRBV7-2,NA,NA,TRBJ1-1,TGTGCCAGCAGCCGGACATCTCCAAACACTGAAGCTTTCTTT,CASSRTSPNTEAFF
TRBV4-1,NA,NA,TRBJ1-5,TGCGCCAGCAGCTTGACAGAAAGAGGCAATCAGCCCCAGCATTTT,CASSLTERGNQPQHF
TRBV5-1,TRBD1,once,TRBJ1-2,TGCGCCAGCAGGGGGGACAGGGCGAATGGCTACACCTTC,CASRGDRANGYTF
TRBV11-1,NA,NA,TRBJ1-1,TGTGCCAGCAACTTGGGCAGACGGAACACTGAAGCTTTCTTT,CASNLGRRNTEAFF
TRBV5-1,NA,NA,TRBJ1-1,TGCGCCAGCAGCTTGGGTCGGGACACTGAAGCTTTCTTT,CASSLGRDTEAFF
TRBV3-1/TRBV3-2,NA,NA,TRBJ1-3,TGTGCCAGCAGCCAGTTCGGGATCTCTGGAAACACCATATATTTT,CASSQFGISGNTIYF
TRBV5-4,NA,NA,TRBJ2-1,TGTGCCAGCAGCTGGGTGCCGGGGGGCTTGTACAATGAGCAGTTCTTC,CASSWVPGGLYNEQFF
TRBV6-5,NA,NA,TRBJ2-7,TGTGCCAGCAGTTGGACTCCGCGGCACGAGCAGTACTTC,CASSWTPRHEQYF
TRBV9,NA,few,TRBJ1-5,TGTGCCAGCAGCGGAGGGATTAGCAATCAGCCCCAGCATTTT,CASSGGISNQPQHF
TRBV4-2,NA,few,TRBJ2-1,TGTGCCAGCAGCCAAGGACAACAGGGCAATGAGCAGTTCTTC,CASSQGQQGNEQFF
TRBV4-1,NA,NA,TRBJ1-3,TGCGCCAGCAGCCAAGACACAGGGTTTGGAAACACCATATATTTT,CASSQDTGFGNTIYF
TRBV4-2,NA,few,TRBJ1-2,TGTGCCAGCAGCCAAGAAATTGCGGCGGCGGATCACTATGGCTACACCTTC,CASSQEIAAADHYGYTF
TRBV6-5,TRBD1,NA,TRBJ1-2,TGTGCCAGCAGAAAGGACAGGGGGCGTTATGGCTACACCTTC,CASRKDRGRYGYTF
TRBV11-3,TRBD1,NA,TRBJ1-1,TGTGCCAGCAGCCCGACAGGGGACACTGAAGCTTTCTTT,CASSPTGDTEAFF
TRBV5-5,TRBD2,NA,TRBJ2-7,TGTGCCAGCAGCTTGCGCCTAGCGGGGGGATACGAGCAGTACTTC,CASSLRLAGGYEQYF